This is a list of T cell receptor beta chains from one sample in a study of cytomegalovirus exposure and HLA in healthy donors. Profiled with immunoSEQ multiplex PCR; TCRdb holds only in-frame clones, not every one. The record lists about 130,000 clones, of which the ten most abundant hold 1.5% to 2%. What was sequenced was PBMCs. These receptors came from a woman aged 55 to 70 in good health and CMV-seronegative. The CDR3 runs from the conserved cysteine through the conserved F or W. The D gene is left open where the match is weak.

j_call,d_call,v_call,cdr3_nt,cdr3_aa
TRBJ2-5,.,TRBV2,TGTGCCAGCAGTGACCAGGGGGAGACCCAGTACTTC,CASSDQGETQYF
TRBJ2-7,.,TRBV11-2,TGTGCCAGCAGCTTAGATAGGTCCCGGAGCGAGCAGTACTTC,CASSLDRSRSEQYF
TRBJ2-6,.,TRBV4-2,TGTGCCAGCAGCCAACTACAACAGGGAATCGTCCCTTACTCTGGGGCCAACGTCCTGACTTTC,CASSQLQQGIVPYSGANVLTF
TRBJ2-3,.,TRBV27,TGTGCCAGCAGACCACCTACAGGGACGGTCGGTTCCACAGATACGCAGTATTTT,CASRPPTGTVGSTDTQYF
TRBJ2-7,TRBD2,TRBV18,TGTGCCAGCTCACCACCGCAGGGACTAGCGGGCTACGAGCAGTACTTC,CASSPPQGLAGYEQYF
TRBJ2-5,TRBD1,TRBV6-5,TGTGCCAGCAGTTACTCGGGACAGCCGCAAGAGACCCAGTACTTC,CASSYSGQPQETQYF
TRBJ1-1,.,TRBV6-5,TGTGCCAGCAGCCGACGTGAGAGGGTGGACACTGAAGCTTTCTTT,CASSRRERVDTEAFF
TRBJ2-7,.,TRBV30,TGTGCCTGGAGTCTGGGGAGACTTCCCTACGAGCAGTACTTC,CAWSLGRLPYEQYF
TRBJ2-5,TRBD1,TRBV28,TGTGCCAGCAGTTTAGGTCCAGGGGGCCAAGAGACCCAGTACTTC,CASSLGPGGQETQYF
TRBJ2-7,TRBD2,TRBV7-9,TGTGCCAGCAGCTCCTCTAGCGGGATTTCCCCTCCCGACGAGCAGTACTTC,CASSSSSGISPPDEQYF
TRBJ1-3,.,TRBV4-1,TGCGCCAGCAGCCCAAAGGACAGCTCTGGAAACACCATATATTTT,CASSPKDSSGNTIYF
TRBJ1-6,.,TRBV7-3,TGTGCCAGCAGCTCCTCAGTTAATTCACCCCTCCACTTT,CASSSSVNSPLHF
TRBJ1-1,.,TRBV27,TGTGCCAGCAGTTTGAGGGGGGGCATCACTGAAGCTTTCTTT,CASSLRGGITEAFF
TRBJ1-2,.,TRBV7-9,TGTGCCAGCAGCTTGACAGTTAACTATGGCTACACCTTC,CASSLTVNYGYTF
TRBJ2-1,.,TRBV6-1,TGTGCCAGCAGTGTACTAGTGTGGAATGAGCAGTTCTTC,CASSVLVWNEQFF
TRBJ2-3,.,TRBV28,TGTGCCAGCAGCCAATCCCAGGGGACAGATACGCAGTATTTT,CASSQSQGTDTQYF
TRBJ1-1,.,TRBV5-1,TGCGCCAGCAGCTTGGGCTCAGGGAACACTGAAGCTTTCTTT,CASSLGSGNTEAFF
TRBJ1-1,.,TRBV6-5,TGTGCCAGCAGTTACTCGACGCGACTTCTAGAAACTGAAGCTTTCTTT,CASSYSTRLLETEAFF
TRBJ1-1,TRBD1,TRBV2,TGTGCCAGCAGTAAGAAGACAGGGGGCCCCCCGGAAGCTTTCTTT,CASSKKTGGPPEAFF
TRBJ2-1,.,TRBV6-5,TGTGCCAGCAGTTACGGTCGCAGGGTCAATGAGCAGTTCTTC,CASSYGRRVNEQFF
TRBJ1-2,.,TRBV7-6,TGTGCCAGCAGCCTCAGGGCCAGTACTAACTATGGCTACACCTTC,CASSLRASTNYGYTF
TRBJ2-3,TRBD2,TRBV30,TGTGCCTGGCGGTTTAGCGGGAGGTCCGATACGCAGTATTTT,CAWRFSGRSDTQYF
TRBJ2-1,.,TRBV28,TGTGCCAGCAGCTCAAGCAGGAATGAGCAGTTCTTC,CASSSSRNEQFF
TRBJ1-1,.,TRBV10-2,TGCGCCAGCAGTGAGTCTGGGGAGGGAGTTAGGCGCACTGAAGCTTTCTTT,CASSESGEGVRRTEAFF
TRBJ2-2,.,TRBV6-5,TGTGCCAGCGGTGGGAGTTTATCGAACACCGGGGAGCTGTTTTTT,CASGGSLSNTGELFF
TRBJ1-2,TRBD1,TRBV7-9,TGTGCCAGCAGCTTACAGGGGACAGGGGGCAGGTATAACTATGGCTACACCTTC,CASSLQGTGGRYNYGYTF
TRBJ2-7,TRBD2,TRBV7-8,TGTGCCAGCAGCCCATCCCCCTCTAGCGGGGGGCCGACGAAGCCGTACGAGCAGTACTTC,CASSPSPSSGGPTKPYEQYF
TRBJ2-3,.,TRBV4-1,TGCGCCAGCAGCCCATCTCAATTCGGGACAGATACGCAGTATTTT,CASSPSQFGTDTQYF
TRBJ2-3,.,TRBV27,TGTGCCAGCAGTTTGCAACAGGGCCATAGTAGCACAGATACGCAGTATTTT,CASSLQQGHSSTDTQYF
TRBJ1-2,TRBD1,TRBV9,TGTGCCAGCAGCGTAGATACAGGGGGCGTCGGCTACACCTTC,CASSVDTGGVGYTF
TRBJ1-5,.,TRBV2,TGTGCCAGCAGTACATCTCAGCCCCAGCATTTT,CASSTSQPQHF
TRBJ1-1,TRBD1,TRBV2,TGTGCCAGCAGCGGGACAGAGAGGAAGAGGACTTTCTTT,CASSGTERKRTFF
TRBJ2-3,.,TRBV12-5,TGTGCTAGTGGTCCAACGGGTGGGAGGACAGATACGCAGTATTTT,CASGPTGGRTDTQYF
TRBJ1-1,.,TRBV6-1,TGTGCCGGACATGATACGAACACTGAAGCTTTCTTT,CAGHDTNTEAFF
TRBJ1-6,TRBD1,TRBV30,TGTGCCTGGAACACCGGGACAGGCGCTCTTAAACCCCTCCACTTT,CAWNTGTGALKPLHF
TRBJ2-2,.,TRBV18,TGTGCCAGCTCACCACTGGGCAGGGGCAACACCGGGGAGCTGTTTTTT,CASSPLGRGNTGELFF
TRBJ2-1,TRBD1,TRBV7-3,TGTGCCAGCAGCTTACACCGGAGGGGGACAGGGTTGGATGAGCAGTTCTTC,CASSLHRRGTGLDEQFF
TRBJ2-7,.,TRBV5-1,TGCGCCAGCAGCTTGGATGGAGGGGGCGCTTTTTTCTACGAGCAGTACTTC,CASSLDGGGAFFYEQYF
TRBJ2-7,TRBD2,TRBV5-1,TGCGCCAGCAGCTTGACTAGCGGGGGGTACGAGCAGTACTTC,CASSLTSGGYEQYF
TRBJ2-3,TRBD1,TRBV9,TGTGCCAGCACCGTGGGGACAGGGGGTACAGATACGCAGTATTTT,CASTVGTGGTDTQYF
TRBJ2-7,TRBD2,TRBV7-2,TGTGCCAGCAGCCGTCCCGGGACTAGCGCACCCTACGAGCAGTACTTC,CASSRPGTSAPYEQYF
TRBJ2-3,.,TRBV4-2,TGTGCCAGCAGCCAAGATGGGCAAGAGGATACGCAGTATTTT,CASSQDGQEDTQYF
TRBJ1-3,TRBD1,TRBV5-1,TGCGCCAGCAGCTCAGATGGGACAGGGGTTATGGGAAACACCATATATTTT,CASSSDGTGVMGNTIYF
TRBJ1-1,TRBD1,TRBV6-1,TGTGCCAGCAGCGAACCGGGACAGGGGGTGAACACTGAAGCTTTCTTT,CASSEPGQGVNTEAFF
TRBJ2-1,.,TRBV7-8,TGTGCCAGCAGCTTAGATCGGGGTAATGAGCAGTTCTTC,CASSLDRGNEQFF
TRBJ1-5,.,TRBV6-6,TGTGCCAGCAGTTACTCGGGCAGTCTTCAGCCCCAGCATTTT,CASSYSGSLQPQHF
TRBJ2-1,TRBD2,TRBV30,TGTGCCTGGCCTAGGGGACTAGCGGGAGTTCAGTTCTTC,CAWPRGLAGVQFF
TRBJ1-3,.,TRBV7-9,TGTGCCAGCAGCACAGGACGGAACTCTGGAAACACCATATATTTT,CASSTGRNSGNTIYF
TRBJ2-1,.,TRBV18,TGTGCCAGCTCACCAGGGCGGGACTTTGAGCAGTTCTTC,CASSPGRDFEQFF
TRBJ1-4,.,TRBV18,TGTGCCAGCTCACCACTGGCAGGGTCGATTGAAAAACTGTTTTTT,CASSPLAGSIEKLFF
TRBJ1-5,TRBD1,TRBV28,TGTGCCAGCAGTTTATCCGGGACAGGGGGTCAGCCCCAGCATTTT,CASSLSGTGGQPQHF
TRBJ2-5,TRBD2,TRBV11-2,TGTGCCAGCAGCTGGGGGGGAACCATCGAGGGAGAGACCCAGTACTTC,CASSWGGTIEGETQYF
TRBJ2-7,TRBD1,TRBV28,TGTGCCAGCACCGTGACAGGGGGTTACGAGCAGTACTTC,CASTVTGGYEQYF
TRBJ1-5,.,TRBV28,TGTGCCAGCAGTCCTCCAGGGACGGGGGGAGTCCGGCAGCCCCAGCATTTT,CASSPPGTGGVRQPQHF